The 28 T cell receptor beta chains listed next were all sequenced from one sample in a study of blood T cell repertoires in COVID-19. TCRdb's copy holds only in-frame clones and misses some; the assay was immunoSEQ multiplex PCR. The sample holds about 150,000 clones, approximately 86% seen once. The specimen was peripheral blood. The receptors derive from a man between 60 and 75 years old with COVID-19, enrolled during active disease.

The chain links TRBV3-1 (or the pseudogene TRBV3-2) to TRBJ1-1; weak D call: TRBD1 (5 bases). CDR1 LGHDT and CDR2 YNNKEL come from the germline V gene (reference sequence). V gave up 4 bases and J gave up 1 base, with 10 bases separating them. This CDR3 region has 14 residues. CDR3 nucleotides: TGTGCCAGCAGCCCCCGGGGGGAGAACACTGAAGCTTTCTTT. It translates to CASSPRGENTEAFF.

The rearrangement uses TRBV28 and TRBJ1-1, with a tentative D call TRBD1 (5 bases). Trimming took off 4 bases at V and 4 bases at J, with 7 bases between the two ends. Germline CDR1 reads MDHEN; CDR2 reads SYDVKM. CDR3 length: 12 amino acids. CDR3 sequence (DNA): TGTGCCAGCAGTTGGGGGGGCACTGAAGCTTTCTTT. This gives the protein CASSWGGTEAFF. The full variable domain, its missing parts supplied by reference TRBV28 and TRBJ1-1, is DVKVTQSSRYLVKRTGEKVFLECVQDMDHENMFWYRQDPGLGLRLIYFSYDVKMKEKGDIPEGYSVSREKKERFSLILESASTNQTSMYLCASSWGGTEAFFGQGTRLTVV.

This rearrangement joins TRBV11-2 to TRBJ1-5; D possibly corresponds to TRBD1 (6 bases). The germline V gene has CDR1 SGHAT and CDR2 FQNNGV. This CDR3 comprises 15 residues. Deletions cut 5 bases from V and 0 bases from J, with 11 bases between. The CDR3, as DNA: TGTGCCAGCAGCGAAGACAGGTATAGCAATCAGCCCCAGCATTTT. Its translation is CASSEDRYSNQPQHF.

The chain joins TRBV7-3 to TRBJ1-2; tentatively, D is TRBD1 (5 bases). CDR3 size: 16 residues. Germline assignment: CDR1 SGHTA and CDR2 FQGTGA. V lost 5 bases and J lost 5, with 21 bases in between. The chain's CDR3 is CASSLHPQGLEYGYTF. The CDR3 nucleotides are TGTGCCAGCAGCCTCCACCCCCAGGGTTTAGAGTATGGCTACACCTTC.

This clone has just one count. This chain links TRBV11-2 with TRBJ2-7, with a tentative D call TRBD2 (6 bases). Germline V gives CDR1 SGHAT, CDR2 FQNNGV. The CDR3 has 14 residues. Trimming cost V 5 bases and J 2 bases, with 13 bases left between them. The CDR3 nucleotides read TGTGCCAGCAGCAATAGGAGGGAAACCTACGAGCAGTACTTC. Amino acids: CASSNRRETYEQYF.

The rearrangement joins TRBV19 to TRBJ2-1; 8 bases fit TRBD1. The CDR3 has 11 residues. Germline V gene data show CDR1 as LNHDA and CDR2 as SQIVND (reference sequence). The junction had 9 bases not matched to a gene; V was cut back by 9 bases and J by 14 bases. CDR3 in DNA: TGTGCCAGCAGTGAGCACAGGGGGAAGTTCTTC. Its protein is CASSEHRGKFF.

The CDR3 is CASRSAAGDYGYTF. The DNA for the CDR3 is TGTGCCAGCAGGTCAGCTGCAGGGGACTATGGCTACACCTTC. The rearrangement joins TRBV28 to TRBJ1-2; D is possibly TRBD1 (6 bases). From germline, CDR1 is MDHEN and CDR2 SYDVKM. The V end was cut by 6 bases, the J end by 3 bases, with 14 bases between. This CDR3 has 14 amino acids.

Here the CDR3 reads CASSKQGTEAFF. CDR3 DNA sequence: TGTGCCAGCAGCAAACAGGGGACTGAAGCTTTCTTT. The chain links TRBV14 to TRBJ1-1; 7 bases line up with TRBD1. Unmatched junction bases numbered 2, after V lost 5 bases and J lost 5 bases. Germline CDR1 reads SGHDN; CDR2 reads FVKESK. The CDR3 contains 12 residues. The full variable domain, rest sourced from reference TRBV14 and TRBJ1-1, is EAGVTQFPSHSVIEKGQTVTLRCDPISGHDNLYWYRRVMGKEIKFLLHFVKESKQDESGMPNNRFLAERTGGTYSTLKVQPAELEDSGVYFCASSKQGTEAFFGQGTRLTVV.

This clone was counted only a few times. The gene calls are TRBV27 and TRBJ1-6; TRBD1 agrees at 8 bases. There are 17 residues in the CDR3. The germline gives CDR1 MNHEY, CDR2 SMNVEV (reference sequence). V shed 3 bases and J 8 bases; nucleotides not matched to a gene: 12. Here the CDR3 reads CASSLTQRTGRDSPLHF. The CDR3 bases are TGTGCCAGCAGTTTGACCCAACGGACAGGGAGGGATTCACCCCTCCACTTT.

The V gene is TRBV19, the J gene TRBJ2-7, with 7 bases matching TRBD2. Germline CDR1 is LNHDA and CDR2 is SQIVND (reference sequence). J was trimmed by 0 bases and V by 5 bases; bases with no gene match: 7. The CDR3 extends over 15 amino acids. The chain's CDR3 is CASSAPGTTSYEQYF. DNA for the CDR3: TGTGCCAGTAGTGCTCCCGGGACTACCTCCTACGAGCAGTACTTC.

This chain joins TRBV7-3 and TRBJ2-1; TRBD2 aligns across 12 bases. The CDR3 runs 18 residues. Per the germline V gene, CDR1 is SGHTA and CDR2 is FQGTGA. With V trimmed by 5 bases and J by 2 bases, 10 bases remained unmatched. CDR3 DNA: TGTGCCAGCAGCCGCGCCACGACTAGCGGGAGCCCCTACAATGAGCAGTTCTTC. It is translated as CASSRATTSGSPYNEQFF.

V usage is TRBV30 and J usage is TRBJ1-2; TRBD1 is a possible D gene (5 bases). Germline V gene data show CDR1 as GTSNPN and CDR2 as SVGIG (reference sequence). Trimming pared 7 bases from V and 0 bases from J, leaving 12 bases between. CDR3 size: 13 residues. The CDR3 region is CASTGSSNYGYTF. The DNA of the CDR3 is TGTGCCTCCACAGGATCCTCTAACTATGGCTACACCTTC.

The chain recombines TRBV10-3 with TRBJ2-7, with 9 bases identical to TRBD1. This CDR3 is built from 12 residues. CDR1 is ENHRY and CDR2 is SYGVKD in the germline V gene. V shed 10 bases and J 5 bases; nucleotides not matched to a gene: 6. The CDR3 nucleotides are TGTGCCACCGCTACAGGGGGCGACGAGCAGTACTTC. Residues: CATATGGDEQYF.

The CDR3 reads CATRAGAGDYTDTQYF. The CDR3 DNA sequence: TGTGCCACCAGAGCGGGGGCAGGGGACTACACAGATACGCAGTATTTT. The chain is built from TRBV15 and TRBJ2-3, with 8 bases matching TRBD2. The V and J ends lost 6 bases and 2 bases, in that order; junction bases with no gene match: 10. Germline V gene sequence: CDR1 LNHNV, CDR2 YYDKDF (reference sequence). This CDR3 is built from 16 residues.

The chain's CDR3 is CASSQDGGTTQYF. CDR3 nucleotide sequence: TGTGCCAGCAGCCAAGATGGCGGGACTACGCAGTATTTT. The gene calls are TRBV3-1 (or the pseudogene TRBV3-2) and TRBJ2-3; D is perhaps TRBD2 (6 bases). The germline V gene has CDR1 LGHDT and CDR2 YNNKEL (reference sequence). This CDR3 has 13 residues. V lost 0 bases, J lost 8 bases, and 9 bases lay in between.

The chain combines TRBV18 with TRBJ2-3, with D possibly TRBD1 on 6 matching bases. The CDR3 has 14 amino acids. Germline values: CDR1 KGHSH, CDR2 LQKENI. Trimming shortened V by 4 bases and J by 3 bases, and 11 bases separated the two germline ends. CDR3 sequence reads: CASSLQGGTDTQYF. The CDR3 DNA is TGTGCCAGCTCACTACAGGGCGGGACAGATACGCAGTATTTT.

The chain joins TRBV5-1 to TRBJ2-4; D is possibly TRBD1 (6 bases). Looked up from germline, CDR1 is SGHRS and CDR2 is YFSETQ. This CDR3 contains 14 residues. With 0 bases removed from V and 9 bases from J, the gap between germline ends came to 13 bases. The CDR3 DNA reads as TGCGCCAGCAGCTTGGATCAGGGGCTTGGCATTCAGTACTTC. Residues: CASSLDQGLGIQYF.

V is TRBV30 and J is TRBJ1-1, with TRBD1 as a possible D gene (5 bases). CDR1 is GTSNPN, CDR2 SVGIG, per germline (reference sequence). The germline V and J ends were trimmed by 0 bases and 4 bases, with 9 bases remaining between them. This CDR3 contains 13 residues. The CDR3 region is CAWSVGGTTEAFF. DNA for the CDR3: TGTGCCTGGAGTGTGGGGGGTACCACTGAAGCTTTCTTT.

This chain connects TRBV9 to TRBJ1-1; possible D gene TRBD1, 5 bases. With 4 bases removed from V and 4 bases from J, the gap between germline ends came to 14 bases. Germline V gene data show CDR1 as SGDLS and CDR2 as YYNGEE. The CDR3 covers 14 residues. The DNA for the CDR3 is TGTGCCAGCAGCAAGCAACAGGAGAGCACTGAAGCTTTCTTT. It translates to CASSKQQESTEAFF.

The CDR3 DNA sequence: TGTGCCAGTTCGGTTCCTGGTAGCGGTTCCTTAGATGAGCAGTTCTTC. It yields the protein CASSVPGSGSLDEQFF. V gene TRBV28 combines with J gene TRBJ2-1, with a tentative D call TRBD2 (6 bases). The germline V gene encodes CDR1 MDHEN and CDR2 SYDVKM. The length of the CDR3 is 16 residues. V gave up 9 bases and J gave up 8 bases, with 26 bases separating them.

This chain joins TRBV19 and TRBJ1-2; TRBD1 agrees at 8 bases. Looked up from germline, CDR1 is LNHDA and CDR2 is SQIVND (reference sequence). The junction had 4 bases not matched to a gene; V was cut back by 5 bases and J by 5 bases. The CDR3 loop spans 13 amino acids. The CDR3 DNA follows: TGTGCCAGTAGTCCAGGGGGCTGGTATGGCTACACCTTC. Its protein product is CASSPGGWYGYTF.

V gene TRBV7-9 combines with J gene TRBJ2-3, with 8 bases matching TRBD2. From germline, CDR1 is SEHNR and CDR2 FQNEAQ (reference sequence). The CDR3 contains 16 residues. The V gene end was trimmed by 5 bases and the J gene end by 1 base; junction bases not matched to a gene: 8. The CDR3 sequence is CASSPVLAGRTDTQYF. For the CDR3, the DNA is TGTGCCAGCAGCCCAGTATTAGCGGGGCGCACAGATACGCAGTATTTT. The full variable domain, in which reference TRBV7-9 and TRBJ2-3 provide the parts outside the CDR3, is DTGVSQNPRHKITKRGQNVTFRCDPISEHNRLYWYRQTLGQGPEFLTYFQNEAQLEKSRLLSDRFSAERPKGSFSTLEIQRTEQGDSAMYLCASSPVLAGRTDTQYFGPGTRLTVL.

The chain couples TRBV11-3 to TRBJ2-5, with 8 bases that match TRBD1. The CDR3 consists of 15 residues. The V gene's germline CDR1 is SGHNT and CDR2 YENEEA. V lost 5 bases to trimming and J lost 4 bases; unmatched junction nucleotides: 9. CDR3 bases: TGTGCCAGCAGCCTTCTCGGGACAGGAGTAGAGACCCAGTACTTC. Protein sequence: CASSLLGTGVETQYF.

This clone showed up just a few times. The V and J genes are TRBV5-4 and TRBJ2-2; TRBD1 agrees at 8 bases. After removal of 0 bases from V and 4 bases from J, the junction contained 11 bases not matched to a gene. The CDR3 runs 18 residues. Germline CDR1 and CDR2: SGHNT and YYREEE (reference sequence). As DNA, the CDR3 is TGTGCCAGCAGCTTGGTAGGTTCGACAGGGGAGCGCACCGGGGAGCTGTTTTTT. It codes for CASSLVGSTGERTGELFF.

The chain employs TRBV12-3 or TRBV12-4 and TRBJ2-1; D gene unclear. Trimming pared 4 bases from V and 8 bases from J, leaving 6 bases between. CDR3 size: 11 residues. Here the CDR3 DNA reads TGTGCCAGCAGTTCAGTTTATGAGCAGTTCTTC. Protein: CASSSVYEQFF.

The J gene is TRBJ2-5, the V gene TRBV29-1; no definite D call. The CDR3 totals 11 residues. Germline V CDR1 and CDR2: SQVTM, ANQGSEA. The V and J ends lost 6 bases and 5 bases respectively, with 10 bases between them. The CDR3 here is CSVLTGETQYF. Here the CDR3 DNA reads TGCAGCGTGCTAACCGGGGAGACCCAGTACTTC. Together with reference TRBV29-1 and TRBJ2-5, the CDR3 gives the full variable domain: SAVISQKPSRDICQRGTSLTIQCQVDSQVTMMFWYRQQPGQSLTLIATANQGSEATYESGFVIDKFPISRPNLTFSTLTVSNMSPEDSSIYLCSVLTGETQYFGPGTRLLVL.

This clone was observed once. The J gene is TRBJ1-6, the V gene TRBV6-2 or TRBV6-3, with 10 bases matching TRBD1. The CDR3 extends over 15 amino acids. Germline V lookup: CDR1 MNHEY, CDR2 SVGEGT. The V segment lost 6 bases and the J segment 8 bases; nucleotides outside the gene matches: 7. This CDR3 is CASSWLGTGDSPLHF. For the CDR3, the DNA is TGTGCCAGCAGCTGGTTGGGGACAGGGGATTCACCCCTCCACTTT.

This chain links TRBV24-1 with TRBJ2-1, with TRBD1 matching over 7 bases. The junction had 5 bases not matched to a gene; V was cut back by 1 base and J by 0 bases. The CDR3 extends over 17 amino acids. The germline gives CDR1 KGHDR, CDR2 SFDVKD. The CDR3 DNA is TGTGCCACCAGTGATTTCCCCAGACAGGGCTCCTACAATGAGCAGTTCTTC. It specifies CATSDFPRQGSYNEQFF.